These T cell receptor beta chains were read from a single sample in a study of STAT5B mutations in CD4+ large granular lymphocyte leukemia. Sequencing used immunoSEQ multiplex PCR; TCRdb keeps in-frame clones, though not all of them. The data show about 30,000 clones, around 70% seen once. Specimen: CD4+ T cells from blood buffy coats. The receptors here all came from a human donor in good health. The CDR3 runs from the conserved cysteine through the conserved F or W. D genes are given only for firm matches. Only part of the rows carry a size: once, few, many, or a class if the clone is expanded.

>TRBV7-9|TRBJ1-1|NA|15|NA
TGTGCCAGCAGCTTACCGGGGGGCGCGAACACTGAAGCTTTCTTT
CASSLPGGANTEAFF
>TRBV2|TRBJ1-2|NA|13|NA
TGTGCCAGCAGTGAAGTTGGGGGCGGTGGCTACACCTTC
CASSEVGGGGYTF
>TRBV30|TRBJ1-1|TRBD1|12|few
TGTGCCTGGACAGGGGGAGGGACTGAAGCTTTCTTT
CAWTGGGTEAFF
>TRBV28|TRBJ1-2|NA|18|NA
TGTGCCAGCAGCACCTATCCCTTGGCGGAACAGGGCCTTGGGGGCTACACCTTC
CASSTYPLAEQGLGGYTF
>TRBV7-3|TRBJ2-7|TRBD1|15|NA
TGTGCCAGCAGCCCGGGGGACAGGGTCTCCTACGAGCAGTACTTC
CASSPGDRVSYEQYF
>TRBV18|TRBJ1-2|TRBD1|15|NA
TGTGCCAGCTCACCCGGGACAGACTTTAACTATGGCTACACCTTC
CASSPGTDFNYGYTF
>TRBV27|TRBJ2-5|NA|14|NA
TGTGCCAGCAGTTTATCGGTGGGGGGAGAGACCCAGTACTTC
CASSLSVGGETQYF
>TRBV10-3|TRBJ2-7|NA|10|NA
TGTGCCGGCAAGCAGAAGGAGCAGTACTTC
CAGKQKEQYF
>TRBV9|TRBJ1-5|NA|15|NA
TGTGCCAGCAGCGTAGGGGACACTCTTTTCCAGCCCCAGCATTTT
CASSVGDTLFQPQHF
>TRBV14|TRBJ1-2|NA|14|few
TGTGCCAGCAGCCAAGATGCAGGGCCCTATGGCTACACCTTC
CASSQDAGPYGYTF